This T cell receptor (beta chain) was sequenced for a study of T cells in Graves' hyperthyroidism and ophthalmopathy. Study-wide background: Peripheral blood was secured at the point of initial diagnosis, before any treatment.

RNA transcripts provided the source from which TCR beta CDR3 regions were amplified. An initial round of RT-PCR targeting the TCR CDR3 relied on the HTBI primer set. From the multiplex PCR reads, TCRdb called clonotypes with MiXCR, one entry per CDR3 protein. The sample yields about 420,000 distinct CDR3 sequences, 15% to 17% seen once. Each patient was aged 18 to 65 and had newly diagnosed hyperthyroidism of under 2 months' duration. The diagnostic basis comprised clinical symptoms, serum thyroxine and TRAb, thyroid ultrasound and orbital computed tomography. General study findings and limits: The model made its ophthalmopathy prediction, and onset followed a median about 6.8 months later.

Germline V CDR1 and CDR2: SGHTA, FQGTGA. The CDR3 contains 16 residues. Trimming cost V 2 bases and J 5 bases; bases outside gene matches: 5. As to this clonotype: What it binds is unknown.

The TCR sequence derives from a woman younger than 35 with Graves' hyperthyroidism. This chain connects TRBV7-3 to TRBJ2-1; TRBD1 aligns across 11 bases. The sequenced sample was blood. The CDR3 reads CASSLGGTGGDNEQFF. CDR3 DNA: TGTGCCAGCAGCTTAGGTGGGACAGGGGGGGACAATGAGCAGTTCTTC.